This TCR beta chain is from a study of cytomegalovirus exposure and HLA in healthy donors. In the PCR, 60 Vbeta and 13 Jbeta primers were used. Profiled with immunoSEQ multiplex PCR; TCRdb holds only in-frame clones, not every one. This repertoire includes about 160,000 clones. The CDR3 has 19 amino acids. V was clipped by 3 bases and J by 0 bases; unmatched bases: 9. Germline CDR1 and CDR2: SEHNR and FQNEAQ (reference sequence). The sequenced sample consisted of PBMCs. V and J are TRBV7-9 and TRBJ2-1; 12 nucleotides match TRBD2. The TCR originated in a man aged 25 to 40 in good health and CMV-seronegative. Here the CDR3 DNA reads TGTGCCAGCAGCTTTTCTATAGGACTAGCGGGGACCTCCTACAATGAGCAGTTCTTC. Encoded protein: CASSFSIGLAGTSYNEQFF.